This T cell receptor beta chain was found in a study of post-analysis software for immune sequencing data. Study context: Included courses were relapsing-remitting and secondary progressive multiple sclerosis; progressive-relapsing multiple sclerosis was also included.

Whole-study results and caveats: TRBV5-6, TRBV5-1 and TRBV20-1 were among four or five TRBV segments more frequent in patients than controls. Controls showed significantly higher normalized Chao1 diversity than did multiple sclerosis patients.

As to this clonotype: Its antigen is unidentified.

Prepared libraries of TCR beta cDNA carried unique molecular identifiers. The T cell input of roughly 0.95 to 10 million gave approximately 460,000 cDNA molecules. TCRdb called the PCR reads again in MiXCR, with one record for every CDR3 protein. The sample has roughly 650,000 distinct CDR3 sequences; 59% are singletons. The germline V and J ends were trimmed by 1 base and 3 bases, with 6 bases remaining between them. Germline V gives CDR1 PRHDT, CDR2 FYEKMQ (reference sequence). The length of the CDR3 is 13 residues. The origin of this receptor is a girl aged 2 to 10 with multiple sclerosis. The chain is built from TRBV13 and TRBJ1-2; D remains unclear. Sequencing input: blood. The DNA of the CDR3 is TGTGCCAGCAGCTTAGCGGGGTACTATGGCTACACCTTC. Its translation: CASSLAGYYGYTF. The whole variable domain, filled in from reference TRBV13 and TRBJ1-2, reads AAGVIQSPRHLIKEKRETATLKCYPIPRHDTVYWYQQGPGQDPQFLISFYEKMQSDKGSIPDRFSAQQFSDYHSELNMSSLELGDSALYFCASSLAGYYGYTFGSGTRLTVV.